This TCR beta chain was identified during a study of T cell responses to AZD1222 COVID-19 vaccine. Study observations and caveats: Donors, mostly white British, included more females; clonal diversity was possibly underestimated.

For this clone: The antigen remains undetermined.

V was shortened by 2 bases and J by 4 bases, with 19 bases between the two germline ends. Germline V lookup: CDR1 SGDLS, CDR2 YYNGEE. The CDR3 loop spans 18 amino acids. Data came from immunoSEQ multiplex PCR; TCRdb stores just in-frame clones and leaves some out. The sample consists of roughly 200,000 clones, approximately 86% of them appearing once. This sequence joins TRBV9 and TRBJ2-6; either TRBD1 or TRBD2 may fit D (6 bases each). The source was peripheral blood, collected on day 0 of AZD1222 vaccination. This receptor was taken from an adult in good health. The CDR3 DNA sequence: TGTGCCAGCAGCGTTGGGGGGCCTCAGGGCTCCGGGGCCAACGTCCTGACTTTC. Residues: CASSVGGPQGSGANVLTF.